Listed below are T cell receptor beta chains from one sample, sequenced in a study of OX40 agonist ivuxolimab in advanced cancers. Measured with immunoSEQ multiplex PCR; TCRdb has only the in-frame clones, and not every one. The profile shows under 35,000 clones, approximately 84% of them singletons. The sequenced sample was CD4+ or CD8+ T cells sorted from blood, obtained in a trial of the OX40 agonist ivuxolimab. These receptors were collected from an adult with an advanced solid tumor such as melanoma, head and neck, liver or kidney cancer. CDR3s leave out the opening cysteine and the closing phenylalanine or tryptophan. The order of the fields is J gene, V gene, CDR3 protein.

>TRBJ2-1|TRBV10-3
AISDRSGVSRLNEQF
>TRBJ1-1|TRBV5-8
ASSREGEAPTEAF
>TRBJ2-7|TRBV28
ASSLLSYEQY
>TRBJ2-7|TRBV28
ASTTASDWNEQY
>TRBJ2-5|TRBV14
ASSPLGQETQY
>TRBJ2-1|TRBV4-1
ASSQEWDFYNEQF
>TRBJ2-2|TRBV28
ASSFSGGGELF
>TRBJ1-4|TRBV30
AWSELGLTNEKLF
>TRBJ1-2|TRBV5-4
ASSFRGGLGYT
>TRBJ2-2|TRBV5-4
ASRGTSLGPSLAGELF
>TRBJ2-7|TRBV28
ASSSVWADAYEQY
>TRBJ1-5|TRBV30
AWSTAGDQPQH
>TRBJ2-5|TRBV7-3
ASSLKAPGSHQETQY
>TRBJ2-3|TRBV6-5
ASSYSQGPTDTQY
>TRBJ2-7|TRBV4-1
ASSHPGGNYEQY
>TRBJ1-6|TRBV19
ASSFYLGTPGSPLH
>TRBJ1-5|TRBV9
ASSTGPINQPQH
>TRBJ1-4|TRBV2
ASSEGAANEKLF
>TRBJ1-1|TRBV7-2
ASSLEGFSAEAF
>TRBJ1-1|TRBV6-5
ASSEGLENTEAF
>TRBJ2-1|TRBV7-3
ASSGKDSSYNEQF
>TRBJ1-5|TRBV30
AWSVQGDGNQPQH
>TRBJ2-3|TRBV5-5
ASSLGTLGTDTQY
>TRBJ1-1|TRBV4-1
ASSHPGTGEVVDTEAF